The 19 T cell receptor beta chains below come from one sample, sequenced in a study of blood T cell repertoires in COVID-19. Measured with immunoSEQ multiplex PCR; TCRdb has only the in-frame clones, and not every one. This table holds about 74,000 clones, nearly 90% found once. Sequencing was carried out using peripheral blood. Source of these receptors: a man in his sixties or seventies with active or convalescent COVID-19.

This chain joins TRBV6-5 and TRBJ2-7; TRBD1 matches 8 bases. Trimming took 6 bases from V and 6 from J; bases not matched to a gene: 13. There are 15 residues in the CDR3. Germline assignment: CDR1 MNHEY and CDR2 SVGAGI. CDR3 amino acids: CASRAGQGLLTEQYF. The CDR3 DNA is TGTGCCAGCAGAGCCGGACAGGGCCTATTAACCGAGCAGTACTTC.

The chain employs TRBV28 and TRBJ2-7; 10 bases align to TRBD1. V dropped 5 bases and J dropped 5; count of bases not matched to a gene: 12. Germline-derived CDR1 and CDR2 are MDHEN and SYDVKM. This CDR3 contains 16 residues. This CDR3 is CASSALTGGYSHEQYF. The DNA for the CDR3 is TGTGCCAGCAGTGCCTTGACAGGGGGCTATTCCCACGAGCAGTACTTC.

The chain recombines TRBV28 with TRBJ1-2; 11 bases are a match to TRBD1. The V gene's germline CDR1 is MDHEN and CDR2 SYDVKM. V lost 6 bases to trimming and J lost 5 bases; unmatched junction nucleotides: 11. The CDR3 is 16 residues long. For the CDR3, the DNA is TGTGCCAGCAGCCTCCTCCCGGGACAGGGGGAATATGGCTACACCTTC. Encoded protein: CASSLLPGQGEYGYTF.

The chain is built from TRBV5-1 and TRBJ2-5, with TRBD2 matching over 11 bases. This CDR3 has 14 residues. Germline CDR1 and CDR2: SGHRS and YFSETQ. Trimming cost V 6 bases and J 4 bases; bases outside gene matches: 5. The CDR3 sequence: CASKLAGGLETQYF. The CDR3 bases are TGCGCCAGCAAATTAGCGGGAGGGTTAGAGACCCAGTACTTC.

The chain uses TRBV3-1 (or the pseudogene TRBV3-2) and TRBJ1-1, with D tentatively TRBD1 (6 bases). The V gene's germline CDR1 is LGHDT and CDR2 YNNKEL (reference sequence). The CDR3 runs to 14 residues. The V end was cut by 1 base, the J end by 8 bases, with 14 bases between. The CDR3 bases are TGTGCCAGCAGCCAAGGTGGGAGGGGGACCGAAGCTTTCTTT. Its protein product is CASSQGGRGTEAFF.

The chain carries TRBV30 and TRBJ1-1; possibly TRBD1 for D (6 bases). From germline, CDR1 is GTSNPN and CDR2 SVGIG (reference sequence). The CDR3 runs to 14 residues. The ends were cut back, 4 bases at V and 1 base at J, with 13 bases in the middle. For the CDR3, the DNA is TGTGCCTGGAAACCGGACAGAAGGAACACTGAAGCTTTCTTT. This gives the protein CAWKPDRRNTEAFF.

V usage is TRBV12-5 and J usage is TRBJ1-5, with 7 bases identical to TRBD1. Germline V lookup: CDR1 LGHNT, CDR2 FRNRAP. This CDR3 contains 13 residues. The trim removed 7 bases at V and 5 bases at J, leaving 5 bases unmatched. This CDR3 reads CASAIGGDQPQHF. The CDR3 DNA sequence: TGTGCTAGTGCAATAGGGGGCGATCAGCCCCAGCATTTT.

In DNA form, the CDR3 reads TGTGCCAGCAGCAAAAGGTGGGGCCGCGAGGCCAACGTCCTGACTTTC. Translation: CASSKRWGREANVLTF. V is TRBV21-1 and J is TRBJ2-6; no check of the table's D call, TRBD1, against the DNA was made. TRBV21-1 is classified as a pseudogene. The CDR3 contains 16 residues.

V gene TRBV2 combines with J gene TRBJ1-1, with 9 positions matching TRBD1. J lost 6 bases, V lost 6 bases, and 8 bases had no gene match. Germline assignment: CDR1 SNHLY and CDR2 FYNNEI. The CDR3 is 14 amino acids. The CDR3 protein is CASSGDRVFAEAFF. The CDR3 region has the DNA TGTGCCAGCAGCGGGGACAGGGTTTTCGCTGAAGCTTTCTTT.

The rearrangement joins TRBV7-7 to TRBJ2-5; D may be TRBD1 (6 bases). The germline gives CDR1 SSHAT, CDR2 FNYEAQ (reference sequence). Trimming removed 1 base at V and 5 bases at J, with 17 bases between. The CDR3 covers 16 residues. The CDR3 nucleotides are TGTGCCAGCAGCTTAGGGGTCGTAGCAGGACAGGAGACCCAGTACTTC. Protein: CASSLGVVAGQETQYF.

This clone was detected once. This rearrangement joins TRBV15 to TRBJ2-7, with D possibly TRBD1 on 6 matching bases. V lost 0 bases and J lost 7, with 16 bases in between. The CDR3 totals 15 residues. CDR1 is LNHNV and CDR2 is YYDKDF in the germline V gene (reference sequence). The CDR3 sequence: CATSRDRAGVGEQYF. Written as DNA, the CDR3 is TGTGCCACCAGCAGAGATCGGGCAGGGGTGGGGGAGCAGTACTTC.

This clone has a single count. J is TRBJ1-4 and V is TRBV18; 8 bases agree with TRBD1. Germline CDR1 reads KGHSH; CDR2 reads LQKENI. The CDR3 consists of 15 residues. J was trimmed by 8 bases and V by 3 bases; bases with no gene match: 8. The CDR3 nucleotides are TGTGCCAGCTCACCCTCAGGGGGCCTCGGGGAAAAACTGTTTTTT. This codes for CASSPSGGLGEKLFF.

This chain joins TRBV5-1 and TRBJ1-1, with D perhaps TRBD1 (5 bases). V lost 4 bases to trimming and J lost 1 base, with 8 bases between them. CDR1 is SGHRS and CDR2 is YFSETQ in the germline V gene. The CDR3 runs to 13 residues. CDR3 sequence (DNA): TGCGCCAGCAGCCCTAGGGGGAACACTGAAGCTTTCTTT. Residues: CASSPRGNTEAFF. The complete variable domain, with remaining parts taken from reference TRBV5-1 and TRBJ1-1, reads KAGVTQTPRYLIKTRGQQVTLSCSPISGHRSVSWYQQTPGQGLQFLFEYFSETQRNKGNFPGRFSGRQFSNSRSEMNVSTLELGDSALYLCASSPRGNTEAFFGQGTRLTVV.

This clone was recorded once. The genes are TRBV7-6 and TRBJ1-2, with D possibly matching TRBD1 (5 bases). V lost 0 bases, J lost 8 bases, and 13 bases lay in between. The CDR3 contains 14 residues. Germline CDR1 is SGHVS and CDR2 is FNYEAQ. The CDR3 here is CASSLAGGGSGYTF. The CDR3 DNA follows: TGTGCCAGCAGCTTAGCGGGTGGGGGGTCCGGCTACACCTTC.

This clone was detected only once. The rearrangement joins TRBV10-2 to TRBJ1-1, with no clear D. V gave up 3 bases and J gave up 0 bases, with 14 bases separating them. The CDR3 length is 16 residues. Germline V gives CDR1 WSHSY, CDR2 SAAADI. As DNA, the CDR3 is TGCGCCAGCAGTGAAGGAATAGGAGGGATGAACACTGAAGCTTTCTTT. Its protein product is CASSEGIGGMNTEAFF.

This clone was picked up one time. The chain uses TRBV19 and TRBJ1-2, with 12 bases identical to TRBD1. The CDR3 spans 16 residues. Losses at the gene ends were 3 bases for V and 4 bases for J; bases not matched to a gene: 6. Germline CDR1 and CDR2: LNHDA and SQIVND (reference sequence). The CDR3: CASSIGTGGNSYGYTF. The DNA of the CDR3 is TGTGCCAGTAGTATTGGGACAGGGGGCAATAGCTATGGCTACACCTTC.

The chain combines TRBV7-2 with TRBJ1-3; no firm D call. The germline CDR1 and CDR2 sequences are SGHTA and FQGNSA. The V and J ends lost 6 bases and 4 bases respectively, with 10 bases between them. The CDR3 runs 13 residues. CDR3 nucleotide sequence: TGTGCCAGCAGACCCCAGATCGGAAACACCATATATTTT. It translates to CASRPQIGNTIYF.

The J gene is TRBJ1-6, the V gene TRBV27; the D is unclear. Trimming cost V 5 bases and J 9 bases, with 17 bases left between them. There are 15 residues in the CDR3. Per the germline V gene, CDR1 is MNHEY and CDR2 is SMNVEV (reference sequence). CDR3 coding DNA: TGTGCCAGCAGTATCCGGGATCTGGTCAGTTCACCCCTCCACTTT. Translation gives CASSIRDLVSSPLHF.

The chain combines TRBV19 with TRBJ2-1; D remains unclear. V lost 5 bases and J lost 6, with 17 bases in between. Germline V gives CDR1 LNHDA, CDR2 SQIVND (reference sequence). This CDR3 spans 15 amino acids. CDR3 in amino acids: CASSSGSLRVNEQFF. The CDR3 DNA is TGTGCCAGTAGTTCCGGGTCCCTACGGGTCAATGAGCAGTTCTTC.